This T cell receptor beta chain originates from a study of early T cells in non-severe SARS-CoV-2 infection. On the study more broadly: The input, bulk RNA from unsorted whole blood, was sequenced, and chains were unpaired. Study-level findings and limits: Anti-spike CD8 responses were favored in VDJdb matching, and private and CD4 specificities were missed.

Researchers attached unique molecular identifiers to individual cDNA molecules. In TCRdb, the 5' RACE reads were re-called with MiXCR into one record per CDR3 protein. The table has tens of thousands of distinct CDR3 sequences, roughly 5.3% seen once; the top ten hold under 5%. The CDR3 consists of 14 residues. V was cut by 6 bases and J by 2 bases, with 13 bases left in between. Per germline, CDR1 MNHEY and CDR2 SMNVEV (reference sequence). This clonotype was picked up many times. Its specificity is unknown. This receptor was obtained from an adult who was a healthcare worker with PCR-confirmed SARS-CoV-2 infection or an uninfected control (not recorded which). The sample was whole blood. This chain joins TRBV27 and TRBJ1-1; D remains unclear. CDR3 loop: CASSDRPRNTEAFF. As DNA, the CDR3 is TGTGCCAGCAGCGATAGACCGAGAAACACTGAAGCTTTCTTT.